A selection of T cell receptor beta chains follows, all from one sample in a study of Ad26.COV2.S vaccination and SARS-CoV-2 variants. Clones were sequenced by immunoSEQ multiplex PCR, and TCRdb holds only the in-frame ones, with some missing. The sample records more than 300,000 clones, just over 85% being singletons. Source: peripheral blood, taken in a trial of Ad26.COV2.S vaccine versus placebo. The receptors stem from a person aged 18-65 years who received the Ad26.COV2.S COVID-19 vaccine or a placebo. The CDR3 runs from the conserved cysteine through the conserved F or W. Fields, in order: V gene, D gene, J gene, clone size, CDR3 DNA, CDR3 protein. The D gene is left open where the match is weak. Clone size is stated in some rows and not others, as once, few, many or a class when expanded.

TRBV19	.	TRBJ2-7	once	TGTGCCAGTAGTATAGCGGGTCTGCACTACGAGCAGTACTTC	CASSIAGLHYEQYF
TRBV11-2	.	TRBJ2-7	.	TGTGCCAGCAGCTTAGAGTACGAGCAGTACTTC	CASSLEYEQYF
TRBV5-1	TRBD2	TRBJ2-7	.	TGCGCCAGCAAAGGACTAGCGGGGGACTCCTACGAGCAGTACTTC	CASKGLAGDSYEQYF
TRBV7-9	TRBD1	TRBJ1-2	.	TGTGCCAGCAGCTCCGGACAGGGCCGTAGCTATGGCTACACCTTC	CASSSGQGRSYGYTF
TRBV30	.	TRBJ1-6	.	TGTGCCTGGAGTAGCGTCAGGGTGGCCTATAATTCACCCCTCCACTTT	CAWSSVRVAYNSPLHF
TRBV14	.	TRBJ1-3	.	TGTGCCAGTAGAAGAGCAGGGAGTGGAAACACCATATATTTT	CASRRAGSGNTIYF
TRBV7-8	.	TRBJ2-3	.	TGTGCCAGCATAGGGGGTTCGGTAGAGGCAGATACGCAGTATTTT	CASIGGSVEADTQYF
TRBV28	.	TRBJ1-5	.	TGTGCCAGCAGAGGTGGCAATCAGCCCCAGCATTTT	CASRGGNQPQHF
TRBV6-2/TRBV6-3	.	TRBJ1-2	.	TGTGCCAGCAGTTCTGGATGGGGCTACACCTTC	CASSSGWGYTF
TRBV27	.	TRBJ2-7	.	TGTGCCAGCAAACGATCACAGGACATCTACGAGCAGTACTTC	CASKRSQDIYEQYF
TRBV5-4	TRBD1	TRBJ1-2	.	TGTGCCAGCAGCTTAGGACAGGGGGAGTACTATGGCTACACCTTC	CASSLGQGEYYGYTF
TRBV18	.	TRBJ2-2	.	TGTGCCAGCTCACCGTACTACGACGGGACCACCGGGGAGCTGTTTTTT	CASSPYYDGTTGELFF
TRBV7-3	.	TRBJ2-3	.	TGTGCCAGCAGCCCCCCGGGGCAAGATACGCAGTATTTT	CASSPPGQDTQYF
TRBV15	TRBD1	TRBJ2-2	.	TGTGCCACCAGCGAACGACAGGGGACGAACACCGGGGAGCTGTTTTTT	CATSERQGTNTGELFF
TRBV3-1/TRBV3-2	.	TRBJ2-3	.	TGTGCCAGCAGCCAAGCAGAGTCCCTAGACGCTACTACGCAGTATTTT	CASSQAESLDATTQYF
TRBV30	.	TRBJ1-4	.	TGTGCCTTCCTGAGGGGGGCAAATGAAAAACTGTTTTTT	CAFLRGANEKLFF
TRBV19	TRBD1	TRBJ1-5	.	TGTGCCAGTACCTCGGACAGGGGTTTCCAGCCCCAGCATTTT	CASTSDRGFQPQHF
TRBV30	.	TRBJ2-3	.	TGTGCTGCGGCGGCGGATACGCAGTATTTT	CAAAADTQYF
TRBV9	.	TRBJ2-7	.	TGTGCCAGCAGCCTCGGTTGGGACGGTGAAAACGAGCAGTACTTC	CASSLGWDGENEQYF
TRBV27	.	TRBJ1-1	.	TGTGCCAGCACTCGGGTGGGGGGGATTGAGACTGAAGCTTTCTTT	CASTRVGGIETEAFF
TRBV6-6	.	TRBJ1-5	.	TGTGCCAGCAGTCCCCGACAGGTCAATCAGCCCCAGCATTTT	CASSPRQVNQPQHF
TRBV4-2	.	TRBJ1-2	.	TGTGCCAGCAGCCAAGCGGGTACGGGGGCAAACTATGGCTACACCTTC	CASSQAGTGANYGYTF
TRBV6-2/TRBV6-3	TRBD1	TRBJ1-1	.	TGTGCCAGCAGTTACTCTATTCGACAGGGGGCGAACACTGAAGCTTTCTTT	CASSYSIRQGANTEAFF
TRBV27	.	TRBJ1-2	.	TGTGCCAGCAGTTACAAGACCGGGACAAACTATGGCTACACCTTC	CASSYKTGTNYGYTF
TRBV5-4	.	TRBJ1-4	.	TGTGCCAGCAGCTTTCTTCTGGGAGGGTCTAATGAAAAACTGTTTTTT	CASSFLLGGSNEKLFF
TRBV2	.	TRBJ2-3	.	TGTGCCAGCAGTGTCGTGGGGGGACCCACAGATACGCAGTATTTT	CASSVVGGPTDTQYF
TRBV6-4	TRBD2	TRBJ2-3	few	TGTGCCAGCAGTGACAGCGGGGGGGCCACAGATACGCAGTATTTT	CASSDSGGATDTQYF
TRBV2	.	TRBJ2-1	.	TGTGCCAGCACTTTCCTGCAGGGGAATGAGCAGTTCTTC	CASTFLQGNEQFF
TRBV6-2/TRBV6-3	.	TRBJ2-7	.	TGTGCCAGCAGTTACTTCGGAGGGAACGAGCAGTACTTC	CASSYFGGNEQYF
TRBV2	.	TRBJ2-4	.	TGTGCCAGCTCCGTCCTAGCCAAAAACATTCAGTACTTC	CASSVLAKNIQYF
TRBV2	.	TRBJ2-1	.	TGTGCCAGCAGTGAAGTTGTAGTAGCTGGTGAGCAGTTCTTC	CASSEVVVAGEQFF
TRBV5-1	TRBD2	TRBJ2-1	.	TGCGCCAGCAGCTTTAGCGGGGGGCCAGGGAATGAGCAGTTCTTC	CASSFSGGPGNEQFF
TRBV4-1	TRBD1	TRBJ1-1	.	TGCGCCAGCACCCTATCGGGGACAGGGCCCCGAGGCACTGAAGCTTTCTTT	CASTLSGTGPRGTEAFF
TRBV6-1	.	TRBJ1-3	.	TGTGCCAGCAGTGAAGGGCTTCCCTCTGGAAACACCATATATTTT	CASSEGLPSGNTIYF
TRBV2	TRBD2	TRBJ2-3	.	TGTGCCAGCAGTGAGGGACTAGCGGGGGGATCCGATACGCAGTATTTT	CASSEGLAGGSDTQYF
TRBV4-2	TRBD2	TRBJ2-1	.	TGTGCCAGCAGCCAAGGTACGGGGGGGAATGAGCAGTTCTTC	CASSQGTGGNEQFF
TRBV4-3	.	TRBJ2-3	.	TGCGCCAGCAGCCTGGGGGAAACAGATACGCAGTATTTT	CASSLGETDTQYF
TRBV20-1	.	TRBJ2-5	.	TGCAGTGCTAGCGCCCCAGAGACCCAGTACTTC	CSASAPETQYF
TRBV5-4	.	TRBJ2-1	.	TGTGCCAGCAGCTTGGGAGGGATTAGCTCCTACAATGAGCAGTTCTTC	CASSLGGISSYNEQFF
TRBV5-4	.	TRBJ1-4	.	TGTGCCAGCAGCTTGTCGACCGATAGAAATGAAAAACTGTTTTTT	CASSLSTDRNEKLFF
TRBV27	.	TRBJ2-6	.	TGTGCCAGCAGTGAAACCCCAAGGGCAGGGGCCAACGTCCTGACTTTC	CASSETPRAGANVLTF
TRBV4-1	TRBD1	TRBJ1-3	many	TGCGCCAGCAGCCAGGACAGGGCCTCTGGAAACACCATATATTTT	CASSQDRASGNTIYF
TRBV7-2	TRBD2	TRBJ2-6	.	TGTGCCAGCACCTCTAGCGGGGGGGCAACTGGGGCCAACGTCCTGACTTTC	CASTSSGGATGANVLTF
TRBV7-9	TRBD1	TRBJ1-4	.	TGTGCCAGCAGCTCCGACAGGGCCAAAAGGGGGGAAAAACTGTTTTTT	CASSSDRAKRGEKLFF
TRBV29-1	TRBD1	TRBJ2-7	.	TGCAGCGTTGAGGGGCAGGGGGCTAACTACGAGCAGTACTTC	CSVEGQGANYEQYF
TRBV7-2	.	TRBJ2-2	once	TGTGCCAGCAGCTTACTGGTCGGGGCGGCGAACACCGGGGAGCTGTTTTTT	CASSLLVGAANTGELFF
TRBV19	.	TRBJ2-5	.	TGTGCCAGTAGTATCTGGCGGGGGCCACAAGAGACCCAGTACTTC	CASSIWRGPQETQYF
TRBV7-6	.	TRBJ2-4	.	TGTGCCAGCAGCTTCGAGGGAAATGAGGGCATTCAGTACTTC	CASSFEGNEGIQYF
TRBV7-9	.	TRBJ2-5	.	TGTGCCAGCAGCTTAGGTCTCTCGGGAGAGACCCAGTACTTC	CASSLGLSGETQYF
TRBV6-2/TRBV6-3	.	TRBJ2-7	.	TGTGCCAGCAGTCCCCTGGGCGGAGGCCGCTCCTACGAGCAGTACTTC	CASSPLGGGRSYEQYF
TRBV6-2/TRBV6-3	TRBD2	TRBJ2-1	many	TGTGCCAGCAGTTACTCAAGCGGGGAGCTCTACAATGAGCAGTTCTTC	CASSYSSGELYNEQFF
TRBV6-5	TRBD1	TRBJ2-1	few	TGTGCCAGCAGCGACCCCGGGACAGGGAAAAAATTCTTC	CASSDPGTGKKFF